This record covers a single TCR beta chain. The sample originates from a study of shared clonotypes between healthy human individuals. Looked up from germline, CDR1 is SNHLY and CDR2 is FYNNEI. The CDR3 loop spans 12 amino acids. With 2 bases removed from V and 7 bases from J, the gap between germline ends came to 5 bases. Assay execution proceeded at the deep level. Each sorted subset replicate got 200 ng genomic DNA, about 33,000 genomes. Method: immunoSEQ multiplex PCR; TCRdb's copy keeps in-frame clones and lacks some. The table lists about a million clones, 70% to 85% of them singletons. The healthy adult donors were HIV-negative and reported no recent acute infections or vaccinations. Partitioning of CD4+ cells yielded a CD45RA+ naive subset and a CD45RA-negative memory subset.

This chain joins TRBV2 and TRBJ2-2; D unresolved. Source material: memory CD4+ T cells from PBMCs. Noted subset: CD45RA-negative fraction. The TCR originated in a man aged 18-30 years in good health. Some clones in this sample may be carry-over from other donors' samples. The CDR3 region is CASSEYLGELFF. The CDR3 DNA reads TGTGCCAGCAGTGAATACCTCGGGGAGCTGTTTTTT. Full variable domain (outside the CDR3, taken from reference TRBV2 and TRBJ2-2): EPEVTQTPSHQVTQMGQEVILRCVPISNHLYFYWYRQILGQKVEFLVSFYNNEISEKSEIFDDQFSVERPDGSNFTLKIRSTKLEDSAMYFCASSEYLGELFFGEGSRLTVL.